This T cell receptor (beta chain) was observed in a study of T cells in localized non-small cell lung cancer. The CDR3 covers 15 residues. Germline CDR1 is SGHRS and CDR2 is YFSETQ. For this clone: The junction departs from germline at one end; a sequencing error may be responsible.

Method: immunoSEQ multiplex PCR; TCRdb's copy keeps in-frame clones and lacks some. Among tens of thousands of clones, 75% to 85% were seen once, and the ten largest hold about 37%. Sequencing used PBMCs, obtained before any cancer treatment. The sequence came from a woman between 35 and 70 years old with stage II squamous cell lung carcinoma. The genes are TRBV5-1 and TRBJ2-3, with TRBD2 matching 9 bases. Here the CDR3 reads CANSFERGDTDTQYF. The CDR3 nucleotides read TGCGCCAACAGCTTTGAGCGGGGGGACACAGATACGCAGTATTTT.